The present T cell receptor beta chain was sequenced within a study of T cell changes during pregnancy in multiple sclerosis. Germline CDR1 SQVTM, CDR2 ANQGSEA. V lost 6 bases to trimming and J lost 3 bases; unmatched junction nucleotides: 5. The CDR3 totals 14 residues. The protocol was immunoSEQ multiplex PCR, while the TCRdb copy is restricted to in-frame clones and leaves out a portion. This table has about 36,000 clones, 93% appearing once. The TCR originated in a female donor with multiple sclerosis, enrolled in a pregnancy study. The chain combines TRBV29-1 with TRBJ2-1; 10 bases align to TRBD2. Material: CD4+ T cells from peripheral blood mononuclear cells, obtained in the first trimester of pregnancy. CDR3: CSVLSGGNYNEQFF. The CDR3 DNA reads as TGCAGCGTGCTTAGCGGGGGGAACTACAATGAGCAGTTCTTC.